These 14 T cell receptor beta chains were sequenced from one sample in a study of blood T cell repertoires in COVID-19. Libraries were prepared by immunoSEQ multiplex PCR; TCRdb keeps only in-frame clonotypes and omits some of them. Altogether 270,000 or so clones are present, approximately 81% being singletons, with the ten largest covering less than 3%. Sequencing input: peripheral blood. Receptors originate from a woman aged 55-75 years with active or convalescent COVID-19.

CDR3: CASGEDGTGGHTNSGNTIYF. CDR3 nucleotides: TGTGCCAGCGGCGAAGACGGGACAGGGGGCCACACGAACTCTGGAAACACCATATATTTT. The J gene is TRBJ1-3, the V gene TRBV2, with 12 bases lining up with TRBD1. The V and J ends lost 8 bases and 0 bases, in that order; junction bases with no gene match: 17. Germline V gene sequence: CDR1 SNHLY, CDR2 FYNNEI. CDR3 length: 20 amino acids. The entire variable domain, with the rest obtained from reference TRBV2 and TRBJ1-3, is as follows: EPEVTQTPSHQVTQMGQEVILRCVPISNHLYFYWYRQILGQKVEFLVSFYNNEISEKSEIFDDQFSVERPDGSNFTLKIRSTKLEDSAMYFCASGEDGTGGHTNSGNTIYFGEGSWLTVV.

CDR3 residues: CASSLLGGDQPQHF. The CDR3 bases are TGCGCCAGCAGCTTGCTAGGGGGGGATCAGCCCCAGCATTTT. V usage is TRBV5-1 and J usage is TRBJ1-5, with TRBD1 as a possible D gene (6 bases). The germline gives CDR1 SGHRS, CDR2 YFSETQ. Between the trimmed V and J ends, which lost 1 base and 5 bases, there was a span of 10 bases. The CDR3 contains 14 residues.

The gene calls are TRBV12-3 or TRBV12-4 and TRBJ1-6; no clear D. Trimming cost V 6 bases and J 7 bases, with 10 bases left between them. The CDR3 contains 13 residues. CDR3 nucleotide sequence: TGTGCCAGCAGGGGCCAGCAAAATTCACCCCTCCACTTT. Encoded protein: CASRGQQNSPLHF.

In this sample, this clone turned up once. The V and J genes are TRBV4-1 and TRBJ1-4, with 9 bases identical to TRBD1. The CDR3 covers 17 residues. Germline lookup yields CDR1 MGHRA and CDR2 YSYEKL. J was trimmed by 7 bases and V by 0 bases; bases with no gene match: 9. The DNA of the CDR3 is TGCGCCAGCAGCCAAGATGGGACAGGGCGGTGGGCTGAAAAACTGTTTTTT. This encodes CASSQDGTGRWAEKLFF.

This chain connects TRBV5-1 to TRBJ2-2; TRBD2 matches 7 bases. CDR3 length: 14 amino acids. Germline assignment: CDR1 SGHRS and CDR2 YFSETQ. V shed 4 bases and J 5 bases; nucleotides not matched to a gene: 5. The CDR3 loop is CASSPQLATGELFF. The CDR3 DNA reads as TGCGCCAGCAGCCCTCAACTAGCGACCGGGGAGCTGTTTTTT.

The chain recombines TRBV7-3 with TRBJ2-3; TRBD2 matches at 14 bases. The CDR3 is 17 residues long. The ends lost 2 bases at V and 4 bases at J; junction bases unmatched: 5. Germline-derived CDR1 and CDR2 are SGHTA and FQGTGA. CDR3 protein: CASSLDATSGGADTQYF. The CDR3 region has the DNA TGTGCCAGCAGCTTAGATGCGACTAGCGGGGGGGCAGATACGCAGTATTTT.

This clone appeared a single time. Written as DNA, the CDR3 is TGTGCCAGCAACGGGGACAGGAACTCACCCCTCCACTTT. This sequence encodes CASNGDRNSPLHF. The genes are TRBV7-2 and TRBJ1-6; 8 bases fit TRBD1. This CDR3 region has 13 residues. From germline, CDR1 is SGHTA and CDR2 FQGNSA. Trimming removed 7 bases from V and 10 bases from J; junction bases left unmatched: 6.

This clone was seen a few times. The chain couples TRBV6-6 to TRBJ1-2; D is unresolved. CDR3 length equals 13 residues. V gave up 5 bases and J gave up 3 bases, with 10 bases separating them. Germline V gene sequence: CDR1 MNHNY, CDR2 SVGAGI (reference sequence). The CDR3 sequence: CASSPYGDYGYTF. The DNA of the CDR3 is TGTGCCAGCAGTCCTTATGGAGACTATGGCTACACCTTC.

The chain uses TRBV9 and TRBJ2-3; possibly TRBD2 for D (6 bases). There are 15 residues in the CDR3. The germline V and J ends were trimmed by 4 bases and 2 bases, with 14 bases remaining between them. The germline CDR1 and CDR2 sequences are SGDLS and YYNGEE. The CDR3 sequence: CASSLSSAHTDTQYF. The CDR3 bases are TGTGCCAGCAGCCTATCTAGCGCCCACACAGATACGCAGTATTTT. The full variable domain, in which reference TRBV9 and TRBJ2-3 provide the parts outside the CDR3, is DSGVTQTPKHLITATGQRVTLRCSPRSGDLSVYWYQQSLDQGLQFLIQYYNGEERAKGNILERFSAQQFPDLHSELNLSSLELGDSALYFCASSLSSAHTDTQYFGPGTRLTVL.

The chain joins TRBV21-1 to TRBJ1-2; TRBD1 is taken as the D call from the table, unchecked against the DNA. TRBV21-1 is designated a pseudogene. This CDR3 comprises 18 residues. DNA of the CDR3: TGTGCCAGCACCACCACCTGGACAGGGGGCCTGACTAACTATGGCTACACCTTC. It is translated as CASTTTWTGGLTNYGYTF.

The chain has TRBV11-3 and TRBJ2-5, with D perhaps TRBD2 (5 bases). There are 14 residues in the CDR3. Germline CDR1 and CDR2: SGHNT and YENEEA. The germline V and J ends were trimmed by 1 base and 5 bases, with 11 bases remaining between them. The CDR3 reads CASSLGRGAETQYF. CDR3 coding DNA: TGTGCCAGCAGCTTAGGACGGGGAGCGGAGACCCAGTACTTC.

The V and J genes are TRBV18 and TRBJ1-4; 7 positions agree with TRBD1. The germline gives CDR1 KGHSH, CDR2 LQKENI. V shed 3 bases, J shed 5 bases, and the junction held 9 bases outside the gene matches. The CDR3 runs 16 residues. CDR3 in amino acids: CASSPNSGTENEKLFF. CDR3 nucleotide sequence: TGTGCCAGCTCACCCAATTCCGGGACAGAGAATGAAAAACTGTTTTTT.

The genes are TRBV7-9 and TRBJ2-5; 9 bases map to TRBD1. This CDR3 comprises 16 residues. Trimming removed 4 bases from V and 3 bases from J; junction bases left unmatched: 9. Per germline, CDR1 SEHNR and CDR2 FQNEAQ (reference sequence). In DNA form, the CDR3 reads TGTGCCAGCAGCTGGTCCGGGACAGGGATAAAAGAGACCCAGTACTTC. It encodes CASSWSGTGIKETQYF.

The rearrangement links TRBV7-2 to TRBJ1-5; possibly TRBD1 for D (6 bases). Trimming left V 5 bases short and J 5 bases short, with 19 bases between. The CDR3 has 16 residues. Germline V gives CDR1 SGHTA, CDR2 FQGNSA. The CDR3 nucleotides read TGTGCCAGCAGCAGAACGTCCGGGACACCCGATCAGCCCCAGCATTTT. As protein: CASSRTSGTPDQPQHF.